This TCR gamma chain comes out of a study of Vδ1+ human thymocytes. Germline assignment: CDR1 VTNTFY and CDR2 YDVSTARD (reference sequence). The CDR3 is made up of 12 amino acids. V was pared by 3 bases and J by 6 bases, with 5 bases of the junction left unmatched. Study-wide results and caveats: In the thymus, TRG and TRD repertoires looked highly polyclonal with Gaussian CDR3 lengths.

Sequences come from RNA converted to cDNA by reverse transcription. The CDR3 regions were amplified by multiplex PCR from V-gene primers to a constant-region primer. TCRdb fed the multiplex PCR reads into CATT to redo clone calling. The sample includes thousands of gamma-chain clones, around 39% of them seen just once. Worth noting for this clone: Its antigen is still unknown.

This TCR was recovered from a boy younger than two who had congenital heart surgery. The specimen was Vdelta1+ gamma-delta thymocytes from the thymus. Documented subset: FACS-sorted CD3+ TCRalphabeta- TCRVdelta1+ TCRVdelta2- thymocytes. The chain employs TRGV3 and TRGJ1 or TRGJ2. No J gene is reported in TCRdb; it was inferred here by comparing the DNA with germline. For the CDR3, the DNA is TGTGCCACCTGGGACGGTCTTTATAAGAAACTCTTT. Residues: CATWDGLYKKLF.